This T cell receptor beta chain originates from a study of hypomethylating agent response in myelodysplastic syndrome (dated by TCRdb to the early 2020s). Regarding the research as a whole: The hypomethylating agents azacitidine (about 75% of the 11) or decitabine (3 of 11) were used to treat the patients. Among the myelodysplastic syndrome patients in the cohort, about nine were male and 2 were female. Patients had a mean age of roughly 72 +/- 6.3 years, and a diploid cytogenetic profile was the most common. The mutation found most frequently was TET2, which appeared in about 45% of the 11 patients. Six or seven patients had a response of complete response or hematologic improvement, and roughly five patients did not respond. Response was defined as complete response or hematologic improvement, and any patient who met neither criterion was considered a non-responder.

About this clone: Its antigen has not been determined. It has no much larger one-base neighbor in the sample; base qualities were not kept.

Libraries were constructed by the immunoSEQ multiplex PCR assay. Survey resolution was used, with two replicates of about 200 ng each, totaling approximately 400 ng of DNA per sample. The hsTCRB kit detected rearranged TCRB sequences in genomic DNA using multiplex PCR primers targeting V and J genes. The CDR3 region was amplified in a first PCR of approximately 33 cycles using the QIAGEN Multiplex PCR Kit. A roughly 8-cycle second PCR added sample barcodes and Illumina adapters to each replicate. Pooled libraries were quantified using a QuantStudio 6 and the KAPA library quantification kit. Roughly 15 pM of pooled libraries was sequenced on an Illumina MiSeq using 156-cycle single-end reads and a 15-cycle index read. Per the authors' processing: Of fewer than 200,000 unique clonotypes, about 1.6% were flagged by VDJdb annotation as previously reported viral-epitope-specific. Raw reads were processed into normalized, annotated TCRB repertoires with the immunoSEQ Data Assistant and immunoSEQ Analyzer. Clonotypes were analyzed with the immunarch R package version 0.6.5 and BioAnalyzer. Before richness was estimated, every repertoire was downsampled to the clone count of the smallest repertoire. Fisher's exact tests classified clonotypes as expanded, contracted or novel, with novel meaning zero frequency before treatment. Significantly changed CDR3 beta sequences were clustered with GLIPH2 using simulation_depth=1000 and kmer_min_depth=3, and CDR3s shorter than five residues were excluded. TCRdb limited this immuneACCESS table to in-frame rearrangements with V and J called. A share of clones is missing; checked studies link under half to unresolved V genes, and the rest is unexplained. V and J calls and clone size come straight from that table; D and trimming were deduced from the DNA. The sample table shows several thousand clones, and roughly 79% are seen once. The ten largest make up around 8.9% of the sample.

The junction carries 21 bases between V and J, which are trimmed by 5 bases and 5 bases respectively. Measured from the cysteine to the phenylalanine, the CDR3 is 16 residues long. Only the CDR3 DNA stays, 48 bases, in frame from base 1. The germline V gene (reference sequence) specifies LNHDA as CDR1 and SQIVND as CDR2. T-cell subsets were not sorted, and bulk bone marrow was analyzed instead. Bone marrow from some 10 myelodysplastic syndrome patients was immunosequenced for TCR beta CDR3 regions before and after hypomethylating agent therapy. For longitudinal repertoire tracking, every patient provided one baseline bone marrow and two to three bone marrows collected at different post-treatment timepoints. Genomic DNA was extracted from whole bone marrow, and quality was checked by TapeStation, NanoDrop OneC and PicoGreen assays. Study-level results and caveats: After hypomethylating agent treatment, no significant change in richness, rarefaction diversity or clonality was seen, either across all patients or within response groups. The shared GLIPH2 clusters might recognize novel MDS antigens, but this possibility was not confirmed and requires experimental validation. Responders more often showed novel clonotypes emerging, while non-responders displayed more contracted clonotypes after treatment. Only roughly twelve patients were analyzed, so the study cohort was small. Healthy control donors were not age-matched to MDS patients, which could have impacted the MDS versus healthy comparison.

The clonotype comes from a human donor with myelodysplastic syndrome. The sequences come from bone marrow, collected before or after starting hypomethylating agent treatment for myelodysplastic syndrome (not recorded which). The chain uses TRBV19 and TRBJ1-2; TRBD1 is a weak D gene call, 6 bases matching. Here is the DNA: TGTGCCAGTAGTGCCCTCGGGGGGCCGCTTTCTTATGGCTACACCTTC. Its protein is CASSALGGPLSYGYTF.